These T cell receptor beta chains were read from a single sample in a study of shared clonotypes between healthy human individuals. Generated by immunoSEQ multiplex PCR, the TCRdb table keeps only in-frame clones and is missing some. Of over a million clones listed, roughly 96% were seen once; the top ten hold approximately 1.1%. Sequencing input: naive CD4+ T cells sorted from blood. These receptor sequences come from a young man in good health. Both conserved end residues are part of each CDR3. The D gene is left open where the match is weak. Size tells how often a clone was seen (once, few, many) or the class of an expanded clone, and some rows leave it out.

clone size,J gene,V gene,D gene,CDR3 DNA,CDR3 protein
NA,TRBJ2-1,TRBV14,NA,TGTGCCAGCAGCGCCCGGGACTCCTTCTACAATGAGCAGTTCTTC,CASSARDSFYNEQFF
NA,TRBJ2-7,TRBV7-5,NA,TGTGCCAGAAGCGGTCTGGACAGGGGGAAACCCTACGAGCAGTACTTC,CARSGLDRGKPYEQYF
NA,TRBJ2-3,TRBV29-1,NA,TGCAGCGTTGAGTCGGGGGACGGTCCTATTATGTTT,CSVESGDGPIMF
once,TRBJ2-1,TRBV5-4,NA,TGTGCCAGCAGCATCGACCCGACAGATTACAATGAGCAGTTCTTC,CASSIDPTDYNEQFF
once,TRBJ2-5,TRBV5-6,NA,TGTGCCAGCGGGCGGTCGGCGGGGGAGACCCAGTACTTC,CASGRSAGETQYF
NA,TRBJ2-1,TRBV28,TRBD1,TGTGCCAGCAGTTCCGATCGGACAGGGACGCTGGGGAATGAGCAGTTCTTC,CASSSDRTGTLGNEQFF
NA,TRBJ2-1,TRBV5-6,NA,TGTGCCAGCAGCTTTAATTTGGGATGGGACAATGAGCAGTTCTTC,CASSFNLGWDNEQFF
NA,TRBJ2-7,TRBV10-1,NA,TGCGCCAGCAGTGACTGGACAGAACCCTCCTACGAGCAGTACTTC,CASSDWTEPSYEQYF
NA,TRBJ2-1,TRBV4-1,NA,TGCGCCAGCAGCCAATTGTCTCTAGGAAGGGTCAATGAGCAGTTCTTC,CASSQLSLGRVNEQFF
once,TRBJ2-3,TRBV7-2,TRBD2,TGTGCCAGCAGGAGCGGGACGTCCCCAGATACGCAGTATTTT,CASRSGTSPDTQYF
NA,TRBJ1-1,TRBV9,NA,TGTGCCAGCAGCCTAGTCGGGAATATGAACACTGAAGCTTTCTTT,CASSLVGNMNTEAFF
NA,TRBJ2-7,TRBV7-2,NA,TGTGCCAGCAGCTCCGAACCCAACCGGGCTCAAGAGCAGTACTTC,CASSSEPNRAQEQYF
NA,TRBJ1-2,TRBV5-1,NA,TGCGCCAGCAGCTCAACGGGGCTCGTTAAGGGTGGCTACACCTTC,CASSSTGLVKGGYTF
NA,TRBJ2-7,TRBV4-1,TRBD2,TGCGCCAGCAGCCCAGGACTAGCGGACTACGAGCAGTACTTC,CASSPGLADYEQYF
NA,TRBJ2-1,TRBV12-5,TRBD2,TGTGCTAGTGGTTTCGGGGGACTAGCGGGCCGGAGCTCCTACAATGAGCAGTTCTTC,CASGFGGLAGRSSYNEQFF